These T cell receptor beta chains were read from a single sample in a study of technical replicates of blood from a handful of donors. The method was immunoSEQ multiplex PCR; TCRdb's version includes in-frame clones alone and lacks a portion of them. The profile shows more than 65,000 clones, approximately 96% of them singletons. The material sequenced was T cells isolated from PBMCs. These receptors originate from a human donor in good health. Both conserved end residues are trimmed from each CDR3. The order of the fields is V gene, J gene, CDR3 protein.

>TRBV19|TRBJ2-2
ASSGQGVTGELF
>TRBV7-9|TRBJ2-5
ASHPDRETQY
>TRBV2|TRBJ2-5
ASSDRGYETQY
>TRBV6-5|TRBJ2-7
ASRYGTSGSSYEQY
>TRBV7-3|TRBJ2-3
ASSLGARGTDTQY
>TRBV7-3|TRBJ2-2
ASSSGLGYTGELF
>TRBV28|TRBJ1-2
ASSFRVANYGYT
>TRBV28|TRBJ2-7
ASSLLPSSYEQY
>TRBV15|TRBJ2-7
ATSRDWEPYEQY
>TRBV5-8|TRBJ2-7
ASSPRDRVHEQY
>TRBV6-4|TRBJ2-1
ASSTIAGGPGNEQF
>TRBV27|TRBJ1-1
ASSLRGRETEAF
>TRBV6-1|TRBJ1-1
ASSERGRNTEAF
>TRBV7-8|TRBJ1-1
ASSLDAGQLSEAF
>TRBV6-5|TRBJ1-1
ASSGQSTEAF
>TRBV6-5|TRBJ2-4
ASSPQGDIQY
>TRBV4-1|TRBJ1-2
ASSYEKRQGGPNYGYT
>TRBV29-1|TRBJ1-1
SIGRENTEAF
>TRBV27|TRBJ1-1
ASSLMLGPGNTEAF
>TRBV7-8|TRBJ1-5
ASSLESMSGQPQH
>TRBV20-1|TRBJ2-5
SASGQETQY
>TRBV27|TRBJ2-2
ASSFGRGGGELF
>TRBV4-1|TRBJ1-2
ASSQEGTGGYYGYT
>TRBV2|TRBJ1-2
ASPYRDRVSSGYT
>TRBV6-1|TRBJ2-2
ASTGTSLTGELF
>TRBV6-1|TRBJ1-5
ASTMGRAAQPQH
>TRBV7-8|TRBJ1-1
ASSHLSRAEAF
>TRBV9|TRBJ2-7
ASSVGSGRRKDEQY
>TRBV7-2|TRBJ2-7
ASSLAGLAAYEQY
>TRBV2|TRBJ1-2
ASSTDRGYGYT
>TRBV30|TRBJ2-1
AWRKGGVFNEQF
>TRBV6-6|TRBJ2-7
ASAGTSTYEQY
>TRBV7-3|TRBJ2-1
ASSVRGSSYNEQF
>TRBV4-1|TRBJ2-3
ASSALGVRTDTQY
>TRBV6-5|TRBJ1-1
ASTPKGQQNTEAF
>TRBV19|TRBJ2-3
ASSLPSSTGETDTQY
>TRBV7-9|TRBJ2-1
ASSLILDEQF
>TRBV5-1|TRBJ2-3
ASSLESGLAGSTDTQY
>TRBV7-9|TRBJ2-5
ASQPSGETQY
>TRBV19|TRBJ2-3
ASSLYRGRSTDTQY
>TRBV11-3|TRBJ2-7
ASSARGFGFSYEQY
>TRBV11-3|TRBJ2-2
ASSLVGLADTGELF
>TRBV19|TRBJ2-5
ASSSRDRGIETQY
>TRBV28|TRBJ1-4
ASSSRGPTTNEKLF
>TRBV9|TRBJ1-3
ASSAGDGTSGNTIY
>TRBV20-1|TRBJ2-7
SVRGNTEQY
>TRBV4-3|TRBJ2-7
ASSQAREVAYEQY
>TRBV30|TRBJ1-1
AWSANDRDAAF
>TRBV9|TRBJ1-1
ASSVGGRTEAF
>TRBV2|TRBJ2-2
ASSLLAGNTGELF
>TRBV10-3|TRBJ2-7
AISEGTSLYEQY
>TRBV28|TRBJ2-1
ASSPTGTYNEQF
>TRBV12-2|TRBJ1-5
ASRINQPQH
>TRBV19|TRBJ2-7
ASSIPPYEQY
>TRBV7-9|TRBJ1-5
ASSWQGVGEPQH